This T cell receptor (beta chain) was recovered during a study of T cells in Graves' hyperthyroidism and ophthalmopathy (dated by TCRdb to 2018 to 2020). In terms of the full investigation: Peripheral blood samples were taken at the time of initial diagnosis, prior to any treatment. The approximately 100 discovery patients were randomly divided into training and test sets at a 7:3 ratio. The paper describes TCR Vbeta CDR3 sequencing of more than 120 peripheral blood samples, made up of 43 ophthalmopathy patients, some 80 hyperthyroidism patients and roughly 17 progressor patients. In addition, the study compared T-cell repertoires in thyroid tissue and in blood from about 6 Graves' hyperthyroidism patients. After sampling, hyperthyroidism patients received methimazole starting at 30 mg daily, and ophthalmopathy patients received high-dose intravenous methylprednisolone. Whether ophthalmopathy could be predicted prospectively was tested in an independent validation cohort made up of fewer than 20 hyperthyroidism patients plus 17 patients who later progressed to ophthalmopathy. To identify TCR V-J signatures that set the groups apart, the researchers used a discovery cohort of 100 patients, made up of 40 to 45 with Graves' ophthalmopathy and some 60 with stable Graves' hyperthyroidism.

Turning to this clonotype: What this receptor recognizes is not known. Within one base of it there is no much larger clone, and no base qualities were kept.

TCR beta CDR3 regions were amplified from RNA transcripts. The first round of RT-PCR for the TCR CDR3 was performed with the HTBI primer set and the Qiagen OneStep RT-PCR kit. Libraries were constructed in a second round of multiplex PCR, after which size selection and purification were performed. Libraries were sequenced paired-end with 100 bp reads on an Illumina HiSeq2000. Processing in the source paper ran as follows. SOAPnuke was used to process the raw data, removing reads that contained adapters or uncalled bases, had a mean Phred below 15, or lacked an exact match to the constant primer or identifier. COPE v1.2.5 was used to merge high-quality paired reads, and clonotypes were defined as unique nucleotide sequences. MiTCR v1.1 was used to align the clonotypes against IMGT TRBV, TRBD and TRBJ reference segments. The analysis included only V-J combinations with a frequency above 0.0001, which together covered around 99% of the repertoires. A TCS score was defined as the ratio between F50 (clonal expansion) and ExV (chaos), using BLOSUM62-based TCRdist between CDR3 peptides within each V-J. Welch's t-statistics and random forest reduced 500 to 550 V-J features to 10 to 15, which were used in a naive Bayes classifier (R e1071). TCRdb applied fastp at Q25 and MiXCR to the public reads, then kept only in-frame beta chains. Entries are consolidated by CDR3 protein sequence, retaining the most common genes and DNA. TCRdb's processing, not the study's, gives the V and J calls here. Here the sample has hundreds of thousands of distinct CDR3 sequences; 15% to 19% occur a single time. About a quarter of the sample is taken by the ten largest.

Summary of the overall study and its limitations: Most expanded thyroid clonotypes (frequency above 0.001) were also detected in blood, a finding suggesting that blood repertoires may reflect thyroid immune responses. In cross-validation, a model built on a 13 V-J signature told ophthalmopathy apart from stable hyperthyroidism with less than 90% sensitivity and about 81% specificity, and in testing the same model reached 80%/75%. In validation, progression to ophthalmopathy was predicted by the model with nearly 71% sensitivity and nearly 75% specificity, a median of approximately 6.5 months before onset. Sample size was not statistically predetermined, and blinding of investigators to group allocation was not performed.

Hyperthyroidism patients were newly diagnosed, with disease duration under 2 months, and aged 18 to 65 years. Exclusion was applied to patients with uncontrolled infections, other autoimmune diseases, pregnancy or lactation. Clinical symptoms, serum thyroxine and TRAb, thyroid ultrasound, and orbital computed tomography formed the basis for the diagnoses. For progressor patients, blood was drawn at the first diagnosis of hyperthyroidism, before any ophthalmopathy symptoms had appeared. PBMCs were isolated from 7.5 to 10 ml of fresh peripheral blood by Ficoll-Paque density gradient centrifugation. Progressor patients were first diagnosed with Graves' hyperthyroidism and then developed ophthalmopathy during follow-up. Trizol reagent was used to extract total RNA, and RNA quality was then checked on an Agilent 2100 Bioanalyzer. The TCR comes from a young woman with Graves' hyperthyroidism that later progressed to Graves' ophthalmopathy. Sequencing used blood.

The CDR3 loop reads CSAPLTRAQETQYF. The DNA sequence is given as TGCAGTGCACCCCTCACCAGGGCGCAAGAGACCCAGTACTTC. This chain is built from TRBV20-1 and TRBJ2-5, with TRBD1 tentatively as D gene (5 bases match). The CDR3, from cysteine to phenylalanine, totals 14 residues. The retained sequence is limited to the CDR3, 42 bases, with the frame set at the first base. At the junction V is shortened by 6 bases and J by 2 bases, with 16 bases in between. Reading the germline V gene (reference sequence) gives CDR1 DFQATT and CDR2 SNEGSKA.